The 26 T cell receptor beta chains below all came from one sample that was sequenced in a study of T cells after yellow fever vaccination. MiXCR, run by TCRdb on the 5' RACE reads, gives a single entry per CDR3 protein. The sample has about 340,000 distinct CDR3 sequences, almost 4% seen once. Sequences were derived from PBMCs, sampled 5 days after the yellow fever booster vaccination. The source is a man aged 18 to 30 who received the YFV17D yellow fever vaccine.

This clonotype has a count of ten or more. The chain recombines TRBV7-9 with TRBJ2-7; 7 bases match TRBD1. The CDR3 contains 14 residues. Germline trimming cut 5 bases from V and 2 bases from J; bases unmatched to any gene: 6. CDR1 is SEHNR and CDR2 is FQNEAQ in the germline V gene (reference sequence). The CDR3, as DNA: TGTGCCAGCAGCAACTGGGACAGTCCCTACGAGCAGTACTTC. The encoded protein is CASSNWDSPYEQYF.

This clonotype has ten or more counts. V gene TRBV10-3 combines with J gene TRBJ2-4, with D perhaps matching TRBD2 (5 bases). The CDR3 runs 13 residues. Germline CDR1 is ENHRY and CDR2 is SYGVKD. V lost 3 bases to trimming and J lost 8 bases, with 11 bases between them. This CDR3 is CAISDSDGYIQYF. The CDR3 bases are TGTGCCATCAGTGATAGCGATGGGTACATTCAGTACTTC.

This clonotype was counted many times. The CDR3: CASSLQGDGYTF. CDR3 DNA sequence: TGCGCCAGCAGCTTACAGGGTGATGGCTACACCTTC. The rearrangement uses TRBV5-1 and TRBJ1-2; a weak D match, TRBD1 (6 bases). The CDR3 runs 12 residues. Trimming pared 2 bases from V and 6 bases from J, leaving 8 bases between. In germline, CDR1 is SGHRS, CDR2 YFSETQ.

The chain joins TRBV25-1 to TRBJ2-1, with D unclear. Germline V gene lookup returns CDR1 MGHDK and CDR2 SYGVNS. The CDR3 loop spans 13 amino acids. V was pared by 5 bases and J by 3 bases, with 8 bases between. The CDR3 is CASSRTDYNEQFF. In nucleotides, the CDR3 is TGTGCCAGCAGTAGGACGGACTACAATGAGCAGTTCTTC.

This clonotype was seen ten or more times. The V gene is TRBV11-2, the J gene TRBJ1-1; possibly TRBD1 for D (5 bases). This CDR3 has 13 amino acids. Trimming cost V 3 bases and J 5 bases, with 10 bases left between them. Germline CDR1 SGHAT, CDR2 FQNNGV. CDR3 sequence: CASSFGRGTEAFF. As DNA, the CDR3 is TGTGCCAGCAGCTTTGGGCGGGGGACTGAAGCTTTCTTT.

This clonotype has ten or more counts. The V gene is TRBV19, the J gene TRBJ1-5, with 7 bases identical to TRBD1. The germline CDR1 and CDR2 sequences are LNHDA and SQIVND (reference sequence). The CDR3 consists of 14 residues. The V gene end was trimmed by 5 bases and the J gene end by 3 bases; junction bases not matched to a gene: 4. CDR3 sequence: CASSWGQINQPQHF. In nucleotides, the CDR3 is TGTGCCAGTAGTTGGGGACAGATCAATCAGCCCCAGCATTTT.

This clonotype has ten or more counts. V gene TRBV5-1 combines with J gene TRBJ1-4, with D unclear. The germline V and J ends were trimmed by 2 bases and 8 bases, with 13 bases remaining between them. Germline CDR1 and CDR2: SGHRS and YFSETQ. The CDR3 extends over 14 amino acids. The CDR3 reads CASSLTGPGEKLFF. The CDR3 region has the DNA TGCGCCAGCAGCTTAACGGGTCCTGGGGAAAAACTGTTTTTT.

This clonotype was seen repeatedly, ten times or more. The V and J genes are TRBV5-1 and TRBJ1-1, with 8 bases fitting TRBD1. Trimming removed 6 bases from V and 5 bases from J; junction bases left unmatched: 6. The CDR3 totals 13 residues. CDR1 is SGHRS and CDR2 is YFSETQ in the germline V gene. CDR3 residues: CASMGTGQTEAFF. CDR3 in DNA: TGCGCCAGCATGGGGACAGGCCAGACTGAAGCTTTCTTT.

This clonotype was seen a handful of times. This chain joins TRBV20-1 and TRBJ1-5, with D possibly TRBD1 on 5 matching bases. V dropped 4 bases and J dropped 7 bases, with 17 bases sitting between them. The CDR3 is 14 amino acids. Germline loops: CDR1 DFQATT, CDR2 SNEGSKA (reference sequence). CDR3 region: CSANVPGKGQPQHF. CDR3 coding DNA: TGCAGTGCTAATGTTCCAGGGAAGGGCCAGCCCCAGCATTTT.

This chain links TRBV10-3 with TRBJ2-6; tentative D call: TRBD2 (6 bases). The CDR3 extends over 15 amino acids. Trimming removed 3 bases at V and 4 bases at J, with 10 bases between. Per the germline V gene, CDR1 is ENHRY and CDR2 is SYGVKD. The CDR3 loop reads CAISDQGLGANVLTF. The CDR3, as DNA: TGTGCCATCAGTGACCAGGGACTCGGGGCCAACGTCCTGACTTTC.

The table lists this clonotype with many counts. This CDR3 reads CASSFGGHEQYF. The DNA of the CDR3 is TGTGCCAGCAGTTTCGGGGGGCACGAGCAGTACTTC. The chain uses TRBV12-3 or TRBV12-4 and TRBJ2-7; D may be TRBD2 (7 bases). The CDR3 extends over 12 amino acids. Trimming cost V 3 bases and J 5 bases, with 8 bases left between them.

The J gene is TRBJ1-5, the V gene TRBV19; D possibly corresponds to TRBD1 (5 bases). Per the germline V gene, CDR1 is LNHDA and CDR2 is SQIVND (reference sequence). This CDR3 contains 17 residues. V was pared by 5 bases and J by 2 bases, with 19 bases between. In nucleotides, the CDR3 is TGTGCCAGTAGTTCCACACGGGGTCCGGGGGGCAATCAGCCCCAGCATTTT. Translating it yields CASSSTRGPGGNQPQHF. Full variable domain (remainder filled in from reference TRBV19 and TRBJ1-5): DGGITQSPKYLFRKEGQNVTLSCEQNLNHDAMYWYRQDPGQGLRLIYYSQIVNDFQKGDIAEGYSVSREKKESFPLTVTSAQKNPTAFYLCASSSTRGPGGNQPQHFGDGTRLSIL.

Ten or more counts support this clonotype. The chain couples TRBV9 to TRBJ2-3; 9 bases map to TRBD2. V was clipped by 0 bases and J by 6 bases; unmatched bases: 11. The CDR3 spans 17 residues. Germline values: CDR1 SGDLS, CDR2 YYNGEE. The chain's CDR3 is CASSVGRLAETRDTQYF. The CDR3 DNA is TGTGCCAGCAGCGTAGGACGACTAGCGGAAACAAGGGATACGCAGTATTTT.

The chain employs TRBV5-1 and TRBJ2-1; 11 bases line up with TRBD1. Germline CDR1 reads SGHRS; CDR2 reads YFSETQ. This CDR3 region has 14 residues. V trimming: 3 bases; J trimming: 7 bases; junction bases outside the gene matches: 3. The CDR3 nucleotides read TGCGCCAGCAGCTCGGGACAGGGGGGGAATGAGCAGTTCTTC. Protein sequence: CASSSGQGGNEQFF.

The rearrangement uses TRBV6-1 and TRBJ1-2; 9 bases align to TRBD1. This CDR3 comprises 15 residues. V lost 6 bases to trimming and J lost 2 bases; unmatched junction nucleotides: 7. Germline CDR1 is MNHNS and CDR2 is SASEGT. The CDR3, as DNA: TGTGCCAGCAGACGGACAGGGGCTATGAACTATGGCTACACCTTC. Translated: CASRRTGAMNYGYTF.

This chain links TRBV6-1 with TRBJ1-2; D perhaps matches TRBD1 (5 bases). V was trimmed by 0 bases and J by 3 bases, leaving 8 bases between them. CDR3 length: 14 amino acids. The germline V gene has CDR1 MNHNS and CDR2 SASEGT. The CDR3 region is CASSEAWGDYGYTF. CDR3 DNA sequence: TGTGCCAGCAGTGAAGCGTGGGGGGACTATGGCTACACCTTC.

The table lists this clonotype with many counts. This chain links TRBV18 with TRBJ2-5, with D tentatively TRBD1 or TRBD2 (5 bases each). This CDR3 has 18 amino acids. Germline-derived CDR1 and CDR2 are KGHSH and LQKENI. V lost 3 bases and J 5 bases, leaving 25 bases between the germline ends. As DNA, the CDR3 is TGTGCCAGCTCACCGGTGGGGACCCCGACCTCTTCACGGGAGACCCAGTACTTC. Translated: CASSPVGTPTSSRETQYF.

This clonotype has only a few counts. The chain has TRBV15 and TRBJ1-2; D gene uncertain. The CDR3 loop spans 15 amino acids. The germline V and J ends were trimmed by 0 bases and 6 bases, with 14 bases remaining between them. CDR1 and CDR2 (germline): LNHNV, YYDKDF (reference sequence). The DNA of the CDR3 is TGTGCCACCAGCAGAGATCTTTCCGGGCGGGATGGCTACACCTTC. This sequence encodes CATSRDLSGRDGYTF.

This clonotype was observed at least ten times. The J gene is TRBJ1-1, the V gene TRBV29-1; D perhaps matches TRBD1 (6 bases). CDR1 SQVTM and CDR2 ANQGSEA come from the germline V gene. The CDR3 is 13 amino acids. Trimming shortened V by 3 bases and J by 4 bases, and 12 bases separated the two germline ends. This chain's CDR3 is CSVDTGSSTEAFF. Written as DNA, the CDR3 is TGCAGCGTTGACACAGGGTCGTCCACTGAAGCTTTCTTT.

This clonotype came up a few times. The rearrangement uses TRBV2 and TRBJ2-7; the D gene is possibly TRBD2 (6 bases). V lost 6 bases, J lost 3 bases, and 18 bases lay in between. The CDR3 totals 15 residues. Germline CDR1 and CDR2: SNHLY and FYNNEI. The CDR3 sequence is CASSLEGDSFYEQYF. CDR3 nucleotides: TGTGCCAGCAGCTTAGAAGGGGACTCTTTCTACGAGCAGTACTTC.

This clonotype has a count of ten or more. A read error may produce the germline difference seen at one junction end. The V call is TRBV5-1, the J call TRBJ2-1; tentatively, D is TRBD1 or TRBD2 (6 bases each). The CDR3 runs 16 residues. Germline V gives CDR1 SGHRS, CDR2 YFSETQ. The CDR3: CASRLGLGGSYNEQFF. CDR3 nucleotide sequence: TGCGCCAGCAGATTGGGTTTGGGGGGCAGCTACAATGAGCAGTTCTTC.

This clonotype turned up a few times. The chain couples TRBV6-6 to TRBJ1-4; D is unclear. This CDR3 is built from 11 residues. V was pared by 4 bases and J by 16 bases, with 13 bases between. CDR1 MNHNY and CDR2 SVGAGI come from the germline V gene (reference sequence). CDR3 sequence reads: CASSLERSTFF. The CDR3 DNA reads TGTGCCAGCAGTTTGGAGAGGTCCACGTTTTTT.

Concerning this clonotype itself: The junction does not match germline at one end; this may be a read error. The chain carries TRBV19 and TRBJ2-2; no clear D. The CDR3 length is 14 residues. The germline V gene has CDR1 LNHDA and CDR2 SQIVND (reference sequence). The CDR3 region is CASRQRPNSGELFF. The CDR3 DNA follows: TGTGCCAGTAGGCAGAGACCGAACTCCGGGGAGCTGTTTTTT.

This clonotype has ten or more counts. The V call is TRBV5-1, the J call TRBJ2-5, with TRBD2 identical over 8 bases. After removal of 0 bases from V and 9 bases from J, the junction contained 10 bases not matched to a gene. Germline CDR1 and CDR2: SGHRS and YFSETQ. The CDR3 loop spans 15 amino acids. In DNA, the CDR3 is TGCGCCAGCAGCTTGGGCGGGAGGTCCATCGGGGCCCAGTACTTC. It specifies CASSLGGRSIGAQYF.

This clonotype has just a few counts. V is TRBV19 and J is TRBJ1-1, with 8 nucleotides matching TRBD1. CDR1 and CDR2 from the germline V gene are LNHDA and SQIVND (reference sequence). V gave up 5 bases and J gave up 10 bases; unmatched junction bases: 6. This CDR3 spans 12 amino acids. The DNA for the CDR3 is TGTGCCAGTAGTCCGGACAGGGTTGTAGCTTTCTTT. Translating gives CASSPDRVVAFF.

In this sample, this clonotype turned up a few times. The gene calls are TRBV6-6 and TRBJ1-6; D ambiguous. The V and J ends lost 6 bases and 10 bases respectively, with 19 bases between them. CDR3 length: 15 residues. The germline V gene has CDR1 MNHNY and CDR2 SVGAGI (reference sequence). CDR3 nucleotides: TGTGCCAGCAGCCATGCCGTCGGGAAGGTGTCACCCCTCCACTTT. It codes for CASSHAVGKVSPLHF.